One and the same sample provided the 21 T cell receptor beta chains below, sequenced in a study of T cell responses to AZD1222 COVID-19 vaccine. Clones were read by immunoSEQ multiplex PCR, and TCRdb kept only the in-frame ones, dropping some. The sample includes roughly 170,000 clones, more than 85% of them seen just once. Sequences were derived from peripheral blood, sampled on day 0 of AZD1222 vaccination. Every receptor here comes from an adult in good health.

This chain joins TRBV12-3 or TRBV12-4 and TRBJ1-6; D gene ambiguous. The CDR3 loop spans 12 amino acids. V was shortened by 5 bases and J by 5 bases, with 4 bases between the two germline ends. The CDR3 protein is CASSLNNSPLHF. CDR3 nucleotides: TGTGCCAGCAGTCTTAATAATTCACCCCTCCACTTT.

This clone was seen only a few times. The chain is built from TRBV7-2 and TRBJ1-2, with 10 bases lining up with TRBD1. This CDR3 is 16 amino acids long. Germline CDR1 reads SGHTA; CDR2 reads FQGNSA. V gave up 4 bases and J gave up 4 bases; unmatched junction bases: 9. CDR3 in DNA: TGTGCCAGCAGCTCCCGACAGGGGGCGCTTGTCTATGGCTACACCTTC. Its translation: CASSSRQGALVYGYTF.

The chain has TRBV19 and TRBJ1-1, with D perhaps TRBD1 (6 bases). This CDR3 has 15 amino acids. Per the germline V gene, CDR1 is LNHDA and CDR2 is SQIVND (reference sequence). The V gene lost 1 base and the J gene lost 5 bases, with 14 bases spanning the gap. CDR3 in amino acids: CASSIGRGAGTEAFF. The CDR3 DNA sequence: TGTGCCAGTAGTATAGGCCGGGGGGCTGGGACTGAAGCTTTCTTT.

This chain joins TRBV12-3 or TRBV12-4 and TRBJ2-1; D is unclear. The CDR3 loop spans 12 amino acids. V was shortened by 2 bases and J by 6 bases, with 5 bases between the two germline ends. In DNA, the CDR3 is TGTGCCAGCAGTTTAAGAAGCAATGAGCAGTTCTTC. It specifies CASSLRSNEQFF.

This sequence joins TRBV4-1 and TRBJ1-1; tentatively, D is TRBD1 (6 bases). This CDR3 spans 15 amino acids. Germline V lookup: CDR1 MGHRA, CDR2 YSYEKL. Trimming shortened V by 1 base and J by 7 bases, and 16 bases separated the two germline ends. This CDR3 is CASSQGGTRSGEAFF. CDR3 coding DNA: TGCGCCAGCAGCCAAGGCGGGACACGATCGGGTGAAGCTTTCTTT.

The V gene is TRBV10-3, the J gene TRBJ1-1; D uncertain. Germline assignment: CDR1 ENHRY and CDR2 SYGVKD. The CDR3 is 13 residues long. The V end was cut by 7 bases, the J end by 1 base, with 10 bases between. CDR3 DNA: TGTGCCATCATGCTCCAAGCGAACACTGAAGCTTTCTTT. It translates to CAIMLQANTEAFF.

The chain is built from TRBV7-8 and TRBJ1-5, with D unclear. CDR3 length: 12 amino acids. The V end was cut by 5 bases, the J end by 9 bases, with 11 bases between. CDR1 SGHVS and CDR2 FQNEAQ come from the germline V gene. Here the CDR3 reads CASSLTTLPQHF. The CDR3 DNA is TGTGCCAGCAGCCTGACAACGCTGCCCCAGCATTTT.

V and J are TRBV4-2 and TRBJ2-3, with 14 positions matching TRBD2. Germline CDR1 reads LGHNA; CDR2 reads YNFKEQ. The CDR3 has 17 residues. The trim removed 8 bases at V and 1 base at J, leaving 8 bases unmatched. The CDR3 loop is CASRAMGLAGGTDTQYF. For the CDR3, the DNA is TGTGCCAGCCGCGCCATGGGACTAGCGGGGGGCACAGATACGCAGTATTTT.

A word on this clone: The same CDR3 also results from other DNA sequences found in this sample. The rearrangement joins TRBV5-1 to TRBJ1-5; unclear D gene. Looked up from germline, CDR1 is SGHRS and CDR2 is YFSETQ. CDR3 length equals 13 residues. Trimming cost V 2 bases and J 0 bases, with 3 bases left between them. The CDR3 loop reads CASSLDSNQPQHF. The CDR3 DNA is TGCGCCAGCAGCTTAGATAGCAATCAGCCCCAGCATTTT.

Only one count was recorded for this clone. The chain joins TRBV9 to TRBJ1-2, with unresolved D. This CDR3 comprises 16 residues. Germline values: CDR1 SGDLS, CDR2 YYNGEE. V was shortened by 0 bases and J by 3 bases, with 15 bases between the two germline ends. The DNA of the CDR3 is TGTGCCAGCAGCGTAGATGGCTTTGATTTGGACTATGGCTACACCTTC. Translation: CASSVDGFDLDYGYTF.

The chain employs TRBV7-2 and TRBJ2-3; tentative D call: TRBD2 (7 bases). The CDR3 consists of 15 residues. Germline V lookup: CDR1 SGHTA, CDR2 FQGNSA. V lost 4 bases and J lost 1, with 12 bases in between. The CDR3 loop is CASSSGGRGTDTQYF. The CDR3 DNA follows: TGTGCCAGCAGCTCCGGGGGGCGGGGCACAGATACGCAGTATTTT.

V gene TRBV7-2 combines with J gene TRBJ2-3; possibly TRBD1 or TRBD2 for D (7 bases each). Germline loops: CDR1 SGHTA, CDR2 FQGNSA. This CDR3 has 13 residues. The ends were cut back, 8 bases at V and 2 bases at J, with 11 bases in the middle. For the CDR3, the DNA is TGTGCCAGCGGGAGGGGGCCCACAGATACGCAGTATTTT. It specifies CASGRGPTDTQYF.

The chain combines TRBV9 with TRBJ1-2; D gene ambiguous. V dropped 0 bases and J dropped 8 bases, with 11 bases sitting between them. Germline CDR1 and CDR2: SGDLS and YYNGEE. This CDR3 contains 13 residues. The DNA for the CDR3 is TGTGCCAGCAGCGTAGGCATAGGGCGCGGCTACACCTTC. Its translation: CASSVGIGRGYTF.

The chain recombines TRBV11-2 with TRBJ2-5, with unresolved D. This CDR3 has 12 residues. Germline lookup yields CDR1 SGHAT and CDR2 FQNNGV. Trimming took 0 bases from V and 7 from J, leaving 6 bases between them. The CDR3 DNA reads as TGTGCCAGCAGCTTAGATGAAGGGACCCAGTACTTC. As protein: CASSLDEGTQYF. The variable domain in full, with the rest retrieved from reference TRBV11-2 and TRBJ2-5, is EAGVAQSPRYKIIEKRQSVAFWCNPISGHATLYWYQQILGQGPKLLIQFQNNGVVDDSQLPKDRFSAERLKGVDSTLKIQPAKLEDSAVYLCASSLDEGTQYFGPGTRLLVL.

The chain joins TRBV14 to TRBJ2-5; D uncertain. The CDR3 has 15 residues. Germline V gives CDR1 SGHDN, CDR2 FVKESK. Trimming cost V 1 base and J 5 bases, with 14 bases left between them. The DNA for the CDR3 is TGTGCCAGCAGCCAAGGTCGGGTTACCTGGGAGACCCAGTACTTC. Its translation: CASSQGRVTWETQYF.

The V call is TRBV21-1, the J call TRBJ2-6. TRBV21-1 is a pseudogene segment. This CDR3 is built from 15 residues. The chain's CDR3 is CARGPVVDGANVLTF. CDR3 coding DNA: TGTGCCAGAGGGCCGGTTGTCGACGGGGCCAACGTCCTGACTTTC.

This clone appeared once. The V gene is TRBV6-2 or TRBV6-3, the J gene TRBJ2-1; TRBD2 aligns across 10 bases. The V gene end was trimmed by 5 bases and the J gene end by 5 bases; junction bases not matched to a gene: 6. CDR1 and CDR2 from the germline V gene are MNHEY and SVGEGT. CDR3 length: 15 residues. CDR3 residues: CASSRTLAGHNEQFF. The CDR3 DNA reads as TGTGCCAGCAGTCGAACACTAGCGGGGCACAATGAGCAGTTCTTC.

CDR3 DNA sequence: TGTGCCAGCAGCGATAGGAGGACAGGTACCGGGGAGCTGTTTTTT. Its protein product is CASSDRRTGTGELFF. The gene calls are TRBV7-2 and TRBJ2-2; 7 bases are shared with TRBD1. This CDR3 is 15 amino acids long. Trimming took 5 bases from V and 5 from J; bases not matched to a gene: 8. CDR1 is SGHTA and CDR2 is FQGNSA in the germline V gene.

The V and J genes are TRBV5-1 and TRBJ2-5; D unclear. This CDR3 has 16 residues. Germline V gene sequence: CDR1 SGHRS, CDR2 YFSETQ. The V end lost 0 bases, the J end lost 2 bases, and 14 bases lay between the germline ends. The CDR3 coding sequence is TGCGCCAGCAGCTTGGGTGCTACCCGGTTGCAAGAGACCCAGTACTTC. This translates into CASSLGATRLQETQYF.

This chain connects TRBV7-2 to TRBJ2-7, with D unclear. The germline V gene has CDR1 SGHTA and CDR2 FQGNSA. Trimming cost V 3 bases and J 6 bases, with 6 bases left between them. CDR3 length equals 11 residues. DNA for the CDR3: TGTGCCAGCAGCTTGGCAGTCGAGCAGTACTTC. Its protein product is CASSLAVEQYF.

This chain uses TRBV2 with TRBJ1-4; possible D gene TRBD1, 5 bases. With 8 bases removed from V and 2 bases from J, the gap between germline ends came to 12 bases. Germline CDR1 reads SNHLY; CDR2 reads FYNNEI. The CDR3 runs 14 residues. CDR3 region: CASLWGGTNEKLFF. CDR3 nucleotides: TGTGCCAGCTTGTGGGGGGGGACTAATGAAAAACTGTTTTTT.